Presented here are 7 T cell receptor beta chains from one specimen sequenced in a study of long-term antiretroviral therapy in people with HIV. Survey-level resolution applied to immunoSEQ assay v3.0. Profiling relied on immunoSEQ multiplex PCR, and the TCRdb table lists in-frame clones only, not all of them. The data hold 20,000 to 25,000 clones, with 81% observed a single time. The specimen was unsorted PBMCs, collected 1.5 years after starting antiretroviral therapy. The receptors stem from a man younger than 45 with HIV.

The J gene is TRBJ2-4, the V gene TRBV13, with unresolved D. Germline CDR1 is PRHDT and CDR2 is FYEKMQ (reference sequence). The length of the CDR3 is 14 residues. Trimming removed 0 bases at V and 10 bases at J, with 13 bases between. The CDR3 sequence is CASSLGLDSRIQYF. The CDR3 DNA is TGTGCCAGCAGCTTAGGGCTGGATTCTCGGATTCAGTACTTC.

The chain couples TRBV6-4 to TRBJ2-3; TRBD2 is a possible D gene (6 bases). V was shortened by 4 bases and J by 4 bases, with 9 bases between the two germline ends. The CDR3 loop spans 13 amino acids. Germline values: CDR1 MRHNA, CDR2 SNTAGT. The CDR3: CASSGTIADTQYF. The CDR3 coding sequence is TGTGCCAGCAGTGGGACTATTGCAGATACGCAGTATTTT.

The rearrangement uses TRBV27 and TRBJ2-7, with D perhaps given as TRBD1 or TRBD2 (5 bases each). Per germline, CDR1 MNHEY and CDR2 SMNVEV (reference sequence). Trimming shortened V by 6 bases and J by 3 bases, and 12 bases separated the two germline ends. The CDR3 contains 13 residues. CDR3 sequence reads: CASRLGVYYEQYF. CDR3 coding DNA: TGTGCCAGCAGGTTGGGGGTTTACTACGAGCAGTACTTC.

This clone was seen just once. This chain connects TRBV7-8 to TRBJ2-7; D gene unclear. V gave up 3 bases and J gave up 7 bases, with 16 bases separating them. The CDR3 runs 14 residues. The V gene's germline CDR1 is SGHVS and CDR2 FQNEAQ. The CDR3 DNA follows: TGTGCCAGCAGCTTTCAAAACACATGGATAGAGCAGTACTTC. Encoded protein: CASSFQNTWIEQYF.

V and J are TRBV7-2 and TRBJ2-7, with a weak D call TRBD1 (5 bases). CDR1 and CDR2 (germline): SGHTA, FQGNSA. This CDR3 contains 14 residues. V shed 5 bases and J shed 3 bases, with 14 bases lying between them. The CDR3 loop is CASSPQTASYEQYF. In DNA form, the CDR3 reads TGTGCCAGCAGCCCGCAGACAGCAAGCTACGAGCAGTACTTC.

The DNA for the CDR3 is TGTGCCAGCAGTTCCGGTCTCCACGGGGCCAACGTCCTGACTTTC. Amino acid sequence: CASSSGLHGANVLTF. This chain uses TRBV6-5 with TRBJ2-6; D uncertain. V was clipped by 4 bases and J by 4 bases, with 11 bases between them. The CDR3 consists of 15 residues. Germline CDR1 is MNHEY and CDR2 is SVGAGI.

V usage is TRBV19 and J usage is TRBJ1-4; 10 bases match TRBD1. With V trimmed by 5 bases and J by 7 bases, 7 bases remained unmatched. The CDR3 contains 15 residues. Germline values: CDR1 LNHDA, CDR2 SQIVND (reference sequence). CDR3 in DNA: TGTGCCAGTAGTGGATCCGGGACAGGGGTTGAAAAACTGTTTTTT. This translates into CASSGSGTGVEKLFF. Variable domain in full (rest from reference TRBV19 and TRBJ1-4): DGGITQSPKYLFRKEGQNVTLSCEQNLNHDAMYWYRQDPGQGLRLIYYSQIVNDFQKGDIAEGYSVSREKKESFPLTVTSAQKNPTAFYLCASSGSGTGVEKLFFGSGTQLSVL.